The T cell receptor (beta chain) described here comes from a study of neurological immune-mediated disorders. Points from the study as a whole: HTLV-1-associated myelopathy showed the most TCR clonal expansion; multiple sclerosis the least, below healthy controls.

Libraries from sorted cells used around 1 million T cells (CD4+ or CD8+). This clonotype was counted many times. Its antigen is unknown. The CDR3 length is 14 residues. J lost 7 bases, V lost 2 bases, and 8 bases had no gene match. In germline, CDR1 is DFQATT, CDR2 SNEGSKA (reference sequence). Synthesis of cDNA was performed by 5'RACE using 10-nucleotide random UMIs. Every sequencing run generated in excess of 180 million TCR-beta sequences. These sequences covered 15-18 subjects. TCRdb independently ran MiXCR on the 5' RACE reads; one entry per CDR3 protein. In the table there are some 38,000 distinct CDR3 sequences, approximately 4.4% of which are singletons.

The TCR was taken from a man younger than 35 in good health. Sequencing used CD4+ T cells from blood. This chain links TRBV20-1 with TRBJ2-4, with 7 bases identical to TRBD1. This CDR3 is CSARYRDSPNIQYF. The CDR3 coding sequence is TGCAGTGCTAGATACCGGGACAGTCCGAACATTCAGTACTTC.